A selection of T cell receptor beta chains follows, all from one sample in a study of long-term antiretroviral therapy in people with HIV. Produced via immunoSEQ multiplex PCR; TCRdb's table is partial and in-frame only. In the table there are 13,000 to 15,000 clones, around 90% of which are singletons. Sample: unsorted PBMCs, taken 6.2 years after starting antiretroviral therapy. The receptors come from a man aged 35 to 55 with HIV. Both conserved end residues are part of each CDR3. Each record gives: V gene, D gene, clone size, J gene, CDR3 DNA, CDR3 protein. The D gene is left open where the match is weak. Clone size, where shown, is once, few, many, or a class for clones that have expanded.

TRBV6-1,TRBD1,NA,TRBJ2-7,TGTGCCAGCAGTTCAACCTGGGACAGGGGAAACGAGCAGTACTTC,CASSSTWDRGNEQYF
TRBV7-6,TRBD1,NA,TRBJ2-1,TGTGCCAGCAGCGCTGGGACAGGGAGGTTGGATGAGCAGTTCTTC,CASSAGTGRLDEQFF
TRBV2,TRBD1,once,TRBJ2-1,TGTGCCAGCAGTGACAGGGGGCATGAGCAGTTCTTC,CASSDRGHEQFF
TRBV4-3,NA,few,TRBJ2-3,TGCGCCAGCAGCCAAGACAGAACACCTCCGCCAGATACGCAGTATTTT,CASSQDRTPPPDTQYF
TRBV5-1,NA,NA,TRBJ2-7,TGCGCCAGCAGCTTGGTTCAGGGGCCCTACGAGCAGTACTTC,CASSLVQGPYEQYF
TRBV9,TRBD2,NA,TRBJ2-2,TGTGCCAGCACCCGTACTAGCGGGAGGAACACCGGGGAGCTGTTTTTT,CASTRTSGRNTGELFF
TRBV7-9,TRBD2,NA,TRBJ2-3,TGTGCCAGCAGCTTAGGGACTAGCGGGAGTGGGGCAGATACGCAGTATTTT,CASSLGTSGSGADTQYF
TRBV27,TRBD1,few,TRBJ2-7,TGTGCCAGCAGTTTCCGAAGGGGGCGCGAGGACGAGCAGTACTTC,CASSFRRGREDEQYF
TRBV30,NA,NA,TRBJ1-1,TGTGCCTGGAAAGGGCAGGGGATGTACACTGAAGCTTTCTTT,CAWKGQGMYTEAFF
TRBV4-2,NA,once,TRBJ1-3,TGTGCCAGCAGCCAAACCAGCCACTCTGGAAACACCATATATTTT,CASSQTSHSGNTIYF
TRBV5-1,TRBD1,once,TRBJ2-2,TGCGCCAGCACCTCCGACAGGGGGCGAAGCACCGGGGAGCTGTTTTTT,CASTSDRGRSTGELFF
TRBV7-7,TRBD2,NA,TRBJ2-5,TGTGCCAGCAGTAGACTAGCGGGGGGCCAAGAGACCCAGTACTTC,CASSRLAGGQETQYF
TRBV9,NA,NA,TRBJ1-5,TGTGCCAGCAGCCCGGGCCCAAGGTCGGATCAGCCCCAGCATTTT,CASSPGPRSDQPQHF
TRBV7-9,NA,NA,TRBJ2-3,TGTGCCAGCAGCCTCCAGGTCAACCTCACAGATACGCAGTATTTT,CASSLQVNLTDTQYF
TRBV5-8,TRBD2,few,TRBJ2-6,TGTGCCAGCAGCCCGGGACTAGCGTACGGGGCCAACGTCCTGACTTTC,CASSPGLAYGANVLTF
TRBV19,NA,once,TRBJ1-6,TGTGCCAGTAATACTGAGGGTTCACCCCTCCACTTT,CASNTEGSPLHF
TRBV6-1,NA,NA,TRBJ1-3,TGTGCCAGCGAGACAGAAGGGGGAAACACCATATATTTT,CASETEGGNTIYF
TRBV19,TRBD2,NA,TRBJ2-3,TGTGCCAGCAAACCTAGCGGGAGGGCAGATACGCAGTATTTT,CASKPSGRADTQYF
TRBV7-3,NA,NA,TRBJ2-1,TGTGCCAGCAGTGCAGGGCTCGGCAATGAGCAGTTCTTC,CASSAGLGNEQFF
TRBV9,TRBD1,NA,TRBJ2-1,TGTGCCAGCAGCGTCTCCTTGGGGACAGTGTACAATGAGCAGTTCTTC,CASSVSLGTVYNEQFF
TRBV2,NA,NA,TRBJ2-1,TGTGCCAGCAGCGCAGACAGGAGCTCCTACAATGAGCAGTTCTTC,CASSADRSSYNEQFF
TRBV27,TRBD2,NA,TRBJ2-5,TGTGCCAGCCTTAGGGCGACTAGCGGGAGACAAGAGACCCAGTACTTC,CASLRATSGRQETQYF
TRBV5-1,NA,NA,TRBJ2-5,TGCGCCAGCAGCTTGGTGGGCCAAGAGACCCAGTACTTC,CASSLVGQETQYF
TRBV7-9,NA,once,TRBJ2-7,TGTGCCAGCAGCTCGGGGGACAGTCCCTACGAGCAGTACTTC,CASSSGDSPYEQYF
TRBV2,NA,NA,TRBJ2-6,TGTGCCAGCAGTGCTAGCTCTGGGGCCAACGTCCTGACTTTC,CASSASSGANVLTF
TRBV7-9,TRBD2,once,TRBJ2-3,TGTGCCAGCAGCCCCTCTTCGCTAGCGGGAGATTCAGATACGCAGTATTTT,CASSPSSLAGDSDTQYF
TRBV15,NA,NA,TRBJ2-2,TGTGCCACCAGCAGAAAGGACAGAGACACCGGGGAGCTGTTTTTT,CATSRKDRDTGELFF
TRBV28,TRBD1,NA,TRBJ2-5,TGTGCCAGCAGTTTAATAAGACAGGGGGGTCAAGAGACCCAGTACTTC,CASSLIRQGGQETQYF
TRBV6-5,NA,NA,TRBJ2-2,TGTGCCAGCAGTTTCAGCCGGGATTGGAACACCGGGGAGCTGTTTTTT,CASSFSRDWNTGELFF
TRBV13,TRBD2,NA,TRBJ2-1,TGTGCCAGCAGCACTAGCGGCTACAATGAGCAGTTCTTC,CASSTSGYNEQFF
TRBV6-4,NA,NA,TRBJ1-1,TGTGCCAGCAGGGACGGTTCTGAAGCTTTCTTT,CASRDGSEAFF
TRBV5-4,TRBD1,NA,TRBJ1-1,TGTGCCAGCAGCTTGGCCGGGACAGCAGACACTGAAGCTTTCTTT,CASSLAGTADTEAFF
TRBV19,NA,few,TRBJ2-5,TGTGCCAGTAGTCTACGCCAAGAGACCCAGTACTTC,CASSLRQETQYF
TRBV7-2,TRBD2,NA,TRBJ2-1,TGTGCCAGCAGCTCTGGACTAGCGGGTGCCTACAATGAGCAGTTCTTC,CASSSGLAGAYNEQFF
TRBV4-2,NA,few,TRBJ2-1,TGTGCCAGCAGCCCCGGGGATTCCCACAATGAGCAGTTCTTC,CASSPGDSHNEQFF
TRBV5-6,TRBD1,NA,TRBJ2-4,TGTGCCAGCAGCTTGGTTAGGGACAGGGGGCAAGCGAACATTCAGTACTTC,CASSLVRDRGQANIQYF
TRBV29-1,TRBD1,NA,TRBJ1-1,TGCAGCGTTGACAGTCAAATCGTTCGGACAGGGAAAGCTTTCTTT,CSVDSQIVRTGKAFF
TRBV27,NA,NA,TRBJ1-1,TGTGCCAGCAGTTACCACCCAATCACGAACACTGAAGCTTTCTTT,CASSYHPITNTEAFF
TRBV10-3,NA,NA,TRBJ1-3,TGTGCCATCAGGGCTGCGGTCTCTGGAAACACCATATATTTT,CAIRAAVSGNTIYF
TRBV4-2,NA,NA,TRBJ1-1,TGTGCCAGCAGCCAGGTTTTGAACACTGAAGCTTTCTTT,CASSQVLNTEAFF
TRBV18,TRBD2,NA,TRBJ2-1,TGTGCCAGCTCAATGGCGGGAGTGTACAATGAGCAGTTCTTC,CASSMAGVYNEQFF
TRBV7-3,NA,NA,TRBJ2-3,TGTGCCAGCAGCTTACGCCTAAACCCCGGGTGGGACACAGATACGCAGTATTTT,CASSLRLNPGWDTDTQYF
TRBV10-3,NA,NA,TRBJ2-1,TGTGCCATCAGTGAACCGGGACGGAATCTAAATAATGAGCAGTTCTTC,CAISEPGRNLNNEQFF
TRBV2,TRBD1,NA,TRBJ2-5,TGTGCCAGCATCGACTCTCAGGGGGCGAAGACCCAGTACTTC,CASIDSQGAKTQYF
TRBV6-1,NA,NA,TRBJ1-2,TGTGCCAGCAGCCACGAAGGGAGTCGGACCTTC,CASSHEGSRTF
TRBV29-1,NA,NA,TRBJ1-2,TGCAGCGTTGAGTTCAGGCAGGGAGGCGGCTACACCTTC,CSVEFRQGGGYTF
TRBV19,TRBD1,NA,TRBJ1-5,TGTGCCAGTAGTATTGGGGACAGCTCTAATCAGCCCCAGCATTTT,CASSIGDSSNQPQHF
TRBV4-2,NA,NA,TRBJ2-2,TGTGCCAGCAGCCAAGAAGACTTAAACACCGGGGAGCTGTTTTTT,CASSQEDLNTGELFF
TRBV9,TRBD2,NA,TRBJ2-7,TGTGCCAGCAGCGTAGACCAAGGGACTACCTACGAGCAGTACTTC,CASSVDQGTTYEQYF
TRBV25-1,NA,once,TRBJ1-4,TGTGCCAGTGGCCCCGGTCCCTACGAAAAACTGTTTTTT,CASGPGPYEKLFF
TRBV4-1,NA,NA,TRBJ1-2,TGCGCCAGCAGCCAAGTTTTAACGCTGGGCAACTATGGCTACACCTTC,CASSQVLTLGNYGYTF
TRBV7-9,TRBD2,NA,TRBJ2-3,TGTGCCAGCAGCTTAGTAGCGGGACCCCCAATGGATACGCAGTATTTT,CASSLVAGPPMDTQYF
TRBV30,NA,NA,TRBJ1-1,TGTGCCTGGAGCCTTGGGAACACTGAAGCTTTCTTT,CAWSLGNTEAFF
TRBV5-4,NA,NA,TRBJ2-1,TGTGCCAGCAGCCTAGGGTACAGGTACTACAATGAGCAGTTCTTC,CASSLGYRYYNEQFF
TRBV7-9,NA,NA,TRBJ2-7,TGTGCCAGCAGCTTAACGCAGGCCCCCTACGAGCAGTACTTC,CASSLTQAPYEQYF